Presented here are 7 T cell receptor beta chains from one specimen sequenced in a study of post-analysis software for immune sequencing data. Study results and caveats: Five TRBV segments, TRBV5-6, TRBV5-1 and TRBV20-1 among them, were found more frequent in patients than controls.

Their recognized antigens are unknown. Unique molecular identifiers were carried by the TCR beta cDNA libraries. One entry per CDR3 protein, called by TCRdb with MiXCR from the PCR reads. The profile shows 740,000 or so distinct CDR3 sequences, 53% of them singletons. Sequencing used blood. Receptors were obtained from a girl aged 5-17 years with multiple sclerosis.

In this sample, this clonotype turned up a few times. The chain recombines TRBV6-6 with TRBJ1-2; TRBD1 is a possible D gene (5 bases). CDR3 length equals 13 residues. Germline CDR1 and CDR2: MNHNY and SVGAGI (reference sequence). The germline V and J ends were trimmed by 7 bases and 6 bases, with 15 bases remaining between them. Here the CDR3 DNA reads TGTGCCAGCACCTCGCAGGGAGGCGATGGCTACACCTTC. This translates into CASTSQGGDGYTF.

CDR3 residues: CASSPPWRSYNEQYF. Written as DNA, the CDR3 is TGTGCCAGCTCACCACCATGGAGGTCCTACAATGAGCAGTACTTC. This sequence joins TRBV18 and TRBJ2-7, with a weak D call TRBD2 (5 bases). Germline CDR1 and CDR2: KGHSH and LQKENI. The CDR3 consists of 15 residues. The V gene lost 0 bases and the J gene lost 7 bases, with 16 bases spanning the gap.

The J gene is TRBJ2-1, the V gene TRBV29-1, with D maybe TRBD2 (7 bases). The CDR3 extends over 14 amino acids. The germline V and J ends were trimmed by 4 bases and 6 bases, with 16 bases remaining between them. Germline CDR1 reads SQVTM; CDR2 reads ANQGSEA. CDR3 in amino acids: CSVGRGGPGNEQFF. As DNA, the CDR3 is TGCAGCGTTGGGAGGGGGGGGCCGGGCAATGAGCAGTTCTTC.

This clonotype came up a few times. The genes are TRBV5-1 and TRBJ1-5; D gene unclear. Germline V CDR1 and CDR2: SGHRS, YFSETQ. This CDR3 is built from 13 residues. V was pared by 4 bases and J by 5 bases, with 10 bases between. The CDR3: CASSRDKDQPQHF. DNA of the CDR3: TGCGCCAGCAGCCGAGACAAAGATCAGCCCCAGCATTTT.

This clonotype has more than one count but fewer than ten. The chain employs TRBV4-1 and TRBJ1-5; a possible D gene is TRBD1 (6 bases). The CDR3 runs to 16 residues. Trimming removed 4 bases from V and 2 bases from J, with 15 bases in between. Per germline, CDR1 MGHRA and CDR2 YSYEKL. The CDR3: CASSRVQGDGNQPQHF. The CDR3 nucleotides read TGCGCCAGCAGCCGAGTACAGGGCGATGGCAATCAGCCCCAGCATTTT.

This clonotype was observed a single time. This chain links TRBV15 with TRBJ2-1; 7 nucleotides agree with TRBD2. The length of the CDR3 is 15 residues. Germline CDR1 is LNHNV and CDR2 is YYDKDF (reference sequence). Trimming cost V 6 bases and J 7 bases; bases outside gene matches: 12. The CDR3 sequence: CATRREAGNSNEQFF. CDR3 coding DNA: TGTGCCACCAGGAGGGAAGCGGGGAACTCTAATGAGCAGTTCTTC.

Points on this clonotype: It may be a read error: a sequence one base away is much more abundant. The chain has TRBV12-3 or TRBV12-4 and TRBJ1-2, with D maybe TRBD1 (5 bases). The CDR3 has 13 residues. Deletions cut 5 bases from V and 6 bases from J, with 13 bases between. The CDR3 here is CASSPFWGNGYTF. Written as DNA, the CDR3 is TGTGCCAGCAGTCCCTTTTGGGGGAATGGCTACACCTTC.